The rows below give T cell receptor beta chains drawn from one sample of a study of neoadjuvant anti-PD-1 for oral cavity cancer. TCRdb's table, derived via immunoSEQ multiplex PCR, lists solely in-frame clones and lacks some. The sample yields approximately 7,600 clones, around 50% seen once. The sample was tumor tissue, taken before nivolumab (anti-PD-1) treatment. These receptors originate from a person aged 40-85 years with oral cavity squamous cell carcinoma. The CDR3 runs from the conserved cysteine through the conserved F or W. D genes are given only for firm matches. Part of the rows lack a size; the others show once, few, many or a class for expanded clones.

v_gene,j_gene,abundance,d_gene,CDR3nt,CDR3aa
TRBV9,TRBJ2-3,NA,TRBD2,TGTGCCAGCAGCCTCGCGGGAGTAGCGGGCACAGATACGCAGTATTTT,CASSLAGVAGTDTQYF
TRBV5-6,TRBJ2-5,once,TRBD2,TGTGCCAGCAGCTTGGGGCTAGCGGGAGGGCAAGAGACCCAGTACTTC,CASSLGLAGGQETQYF
TRBV5-6,TRBJ1-1,NA,NA,TGTGCCAGCAGCTTGCCCGGGACCGCGGTGGGGAACACTGAAGCTTTCTTT,CASSLPGTAVGNTEAFF
TRBV7-3,TRBJ2-2,NA,TRBD1,TGTGCCAGCAGCTTACGGGCCGGGACAGGGACCACCGGGGAGCTGTTTTTT,CASSLRAGTGTTGELFF
TRBV30,TRBJ1-1,NA,NA,TGTGCCCGCCAAGGGGCGATCCCATTCACTGAAGCTTTCTTT,CARQGAIPFTEAFF
TRBV28,TRBJ1-4,NA,NA,TGTGCCAGCAGGGACACCTCTGAAAAACTGTTTTTT,CASRDTSEKLFF
TRBV11-2,TRBJ2-3,NA,TRBD1,TGTGCCAGCAGCTCCCCGCGGACAGGGAGCACAGATACGCAGTATTTT,CASSSPRTGSTDTQYF
TRBV10-3,TRBJ1-2,NA,NA,TGTGCCATCAGTGAGTCCGCGACACTTTACTATGGCTACACCTTC,CAISESATLYYGYTF
TRBV29-1,TRBJ2-1,NA,TRBD2,TGCAGCGTTGAGCTGGTAGCGGGTTTTTCCTACAATGAGCAGTTCTTC,CSVELVAGFSYNEQFF
TRBV5-5,TRBJ1-1,NA,NA,TGTGCCAGCAGCTTGATTCCGGGGAAGGTCGCTGAAGCTTTCTTT,CASSLIPGKVAEAFF
TRBV5-5,TRBJ1-4,few,TRBD1,TGTGCCAGCAGCTTTTTACAGGGGGCTCAAAAACTGTTTTTT,CASSFLQGAQKLFF
TRBV5-4,TRBJ2-6,NA,TRBD1,TGTGCCAGCAGCTTGGGTGGACAGGGGAGATCTGGGGCCAACGTCCTGACTTTC,CASSLGGQGRSGANVLTF
TRBV12-5,TRBJ2-6,NA,NA,TGTGCTAGTGGTCTACAGGGCCCCTCTGGGGCCAACGTCCTGACTTTC,CASGLQGPSGANVLTF
TRBV18,TRBJ1-1,NA,NA,TGTGCCAGCTCACCACAGACCCCTCAGGGGAACACTGAAGCTTTCTTT,CASSPQTPQGNTEAFF
TRBV14,TRBJ2-6,NA,NA,TGTGCCAGCAGCCAAGCTACGCGGAGCTTTTGGGCCCTCTCTGGGGCCAACGTCCTGACTTTC,CASSQATRSFWALSGANVLTF
TRBV11-2,TRBJ2-3,NA,NA,TGTGCCAGCAGCATTGGGGGAGATACGCAGTATTTT,CASSIGGDTQYF
TRBV27,TRBJ2-3,few,NA,TGTGCCAGCAGTAGAAGGGAGGACAGCGTATCAGATACGCAGTATTTT,CASSRREDSVSDTQYF